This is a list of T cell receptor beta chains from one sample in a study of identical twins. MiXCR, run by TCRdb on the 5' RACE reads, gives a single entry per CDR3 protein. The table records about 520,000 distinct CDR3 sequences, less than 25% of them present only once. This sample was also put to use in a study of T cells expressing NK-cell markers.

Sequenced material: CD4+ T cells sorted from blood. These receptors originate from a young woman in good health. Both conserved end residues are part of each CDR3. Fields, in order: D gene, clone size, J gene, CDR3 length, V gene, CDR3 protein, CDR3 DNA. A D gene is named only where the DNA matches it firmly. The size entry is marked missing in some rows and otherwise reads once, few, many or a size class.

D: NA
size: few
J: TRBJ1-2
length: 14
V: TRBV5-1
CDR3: CASSLAPGTLYYTF
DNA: TGCGCCAGCAGCTTGGCCCCCGGGACACTTTACTACACCTTC

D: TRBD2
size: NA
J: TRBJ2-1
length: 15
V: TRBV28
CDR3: CAMGPGLAGMYEQFF
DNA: TGTGCCATGGGCCCGGGGCTAGCGGGAATGTATGAGCAGTTCTTC

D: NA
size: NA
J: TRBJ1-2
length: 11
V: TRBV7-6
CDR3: CASSAGGGYTF
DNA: TGTGCCAGCAGCGCCGGTGGAGGCTACACCTTC

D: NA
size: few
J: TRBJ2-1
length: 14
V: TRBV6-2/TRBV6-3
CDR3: CASIRGGSDNEQFF
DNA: TGTGCCAGCATTAGGGGGGGGAGCGACAATGAGCAGTTCTTC

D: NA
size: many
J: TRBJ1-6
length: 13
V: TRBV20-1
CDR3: CSAKGTANSPLHF
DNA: TGCAGTGCTAAAGGGACGGCTAATTCACCCCTCCACTTT

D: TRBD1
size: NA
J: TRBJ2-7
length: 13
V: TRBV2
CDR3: CASMQGVNYEQYF
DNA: TGTGCCAGCATGCAGGGGGTGAATTACGAGCAGTACTTC

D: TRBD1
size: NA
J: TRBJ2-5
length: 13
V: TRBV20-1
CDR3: CSASINRGETQYF
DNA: TGCAGTGCTAGTATTAACAGGGGTGAGACCCAGTACTTC

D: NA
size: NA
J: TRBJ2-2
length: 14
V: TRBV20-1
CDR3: CSARAGEHTGELFF
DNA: TGCAGTGCTAGGGCTGGGGAACACACCGGGGAGCTGTTTTTT

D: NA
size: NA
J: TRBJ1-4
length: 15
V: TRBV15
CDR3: CATSRDRGTNEKLFF
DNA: TGTGCCACCAGCAGAGATCGGGGGACTAATGAAAAACTGTTTTTT

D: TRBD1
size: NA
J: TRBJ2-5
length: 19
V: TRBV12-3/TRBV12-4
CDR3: CASNSSPPRQGPFEETQYF
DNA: TGTGCCAGCAACTCTTCCCCCCCCAGACAGGGACCTTTTGAAGAGACCCAGTACTTC

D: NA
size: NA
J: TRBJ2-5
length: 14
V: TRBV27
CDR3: CASSLRGARETQYF
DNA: TGTGCCAGCAGTCTCCGTGGGGCGAGGGAGACCCAGTACTTC

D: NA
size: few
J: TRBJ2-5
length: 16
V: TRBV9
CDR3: CASSASPTSGKETQYF
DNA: TGTGCCAGCAGCGCCTCTCCAACCTCAGGGAAAGAGACCCAGTACTTC

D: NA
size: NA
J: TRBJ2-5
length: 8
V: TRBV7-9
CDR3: CASSGGIF
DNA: TGTGCCAGCAGCGGAGGTATCTTC

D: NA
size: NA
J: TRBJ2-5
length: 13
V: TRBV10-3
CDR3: CAISGTGVETQYF
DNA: TGTGCCATCAGTGGTACGGGAGTAGAGACCCAGTACTTC

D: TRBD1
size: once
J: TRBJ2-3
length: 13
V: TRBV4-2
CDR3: CAMGPRGQDTQYF
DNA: TGTGCCATGGGCCCCAGGGGGCAGGATACGCAGTATTTT

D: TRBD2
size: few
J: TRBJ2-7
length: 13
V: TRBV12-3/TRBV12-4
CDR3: CASSLGLAGNEYF
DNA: TGTGCCAGCAGCCTAGGACTAGCGGGTAACGAGTACTTC

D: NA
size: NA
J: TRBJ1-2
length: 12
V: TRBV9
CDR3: CASSVGNRGYTF
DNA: TGTGCCAGCAGCGTAGGGAACCGTGGCTACACCTTC

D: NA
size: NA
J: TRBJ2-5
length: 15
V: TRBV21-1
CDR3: CASSKAGRGGETQYF
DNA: TGTGCCAGCAGCAAAGCGGGGAGGGGCGGGGAGACCCAGTACTTC

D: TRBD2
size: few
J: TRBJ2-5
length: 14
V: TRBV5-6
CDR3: CASSALTSGETQYF
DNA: TGTGCCAGCAGCGCCTTGACTAGCGGAGAGACCCAGTACTTC

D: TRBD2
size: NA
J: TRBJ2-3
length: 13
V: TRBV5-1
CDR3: CASSYAGEDTQYF
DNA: TGCGCCAGCAGTTATGCGGGGGAAGATACGCAGTATTTT

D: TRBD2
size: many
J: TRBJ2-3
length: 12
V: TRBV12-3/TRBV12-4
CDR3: CASSLTSGTQYF
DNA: TGTGCCAGCAGCCTCACTAGCGGAACGCAGTATTTT

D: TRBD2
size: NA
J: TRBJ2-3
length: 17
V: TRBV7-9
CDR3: CASSSWGTSGLTDTQYF
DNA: TGTGCCAGCAGCTCCTGGGGGACTAGCGGGCTCACAGATACGCAGTATTTT

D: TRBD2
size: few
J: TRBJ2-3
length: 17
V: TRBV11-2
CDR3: CASSLAWAGGPRDTQYF
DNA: TGTGCCAGCAGCTTAGCTTGGGCGGGGGGGCCGCGAGATACGCAGTATTTT

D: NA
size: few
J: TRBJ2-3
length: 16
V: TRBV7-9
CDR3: CASSFARIGGKDTQYF
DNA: TGTGCCAGCAGCTTCGCCCGTATCGGGGGCAAAGATACGCAGTATTTT

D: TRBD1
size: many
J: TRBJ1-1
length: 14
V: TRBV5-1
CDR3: CASRKSGGNTEAFF
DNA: TGCGCCAGCAGGAAGTCAGGGGGCAACACTGAAGCTTTCTTT

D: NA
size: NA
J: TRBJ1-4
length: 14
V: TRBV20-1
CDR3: CSARVRSEVPKLFF
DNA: TGCAGTGCTAGAGTACGATCGGAGGTTCCAAAACTGTTTTTT

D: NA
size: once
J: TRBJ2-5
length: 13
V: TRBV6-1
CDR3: CASSSDVSGTQYF
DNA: TGTGCCAGCAGCTCAGACGTGTCGGGGACCCAGTACTTC

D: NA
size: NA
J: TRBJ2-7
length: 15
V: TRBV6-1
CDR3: CASSPAGKASYEQYF
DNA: TGTGCCAGCAGCCCCGCAGGGAAGGCCTCCTACGAGCAGTACTTC

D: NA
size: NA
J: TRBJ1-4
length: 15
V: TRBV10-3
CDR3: CAISQDRNLWEKLFF
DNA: TGTGCCATCAGCCAGGACCGGAATTTATGGGAAAAACTGTTTTTT